This T cell receptor beta chain was observed in a study of T cells in Graves' hyperthyroidism and ophthalmopathy. V lost 2 bases, J lost 6 bases, and 17 bases lay in between. From germline, CDR1 is LNHDA and CDR2 SQIVND (reference sequence). The CDR3 is 16 amino acids. TCR beta CDR3 regions were amplified from RNA transcripts. The TCR CDR3 first-round RT-PCR relied on the HTBI primer set. TCRdb fed the multiplex PCR reads into MiXCR, producing one record per CDR3 protein. The sample carries 640,000 or so distinct CDR3 sequences, roughly 15% recorded once. In its sample, this clonotype was seen many times. What it recognizes is unknown. Study-level findings and limits: In blood, most of the thyroid clonotypes expanded above 0.001 were also present. Ophthalmopathy got predicted by the model a median 6.5 months before its onset. Separation of ophthalmopathy from stable hyperthyroidism was achieved by a 13 V-J model.

This clonotype was obtained from a woman aged 40 to 55 with Graves' ophthalmopathy. The J gene is TRBJ1-5, the V gene TRBV19; D might be TRBD1 (6 bases). Sequencing was done on a sample of blood. This chain's CDR3 is CASSITTGTSAQPQHF. CDR3 DNA sequence: TGTGCCAGTAGTATAACAACCGGGACATCGGCTCAGCCCCAGCATTTT.